This T cell receptor (beta chain) appears in the sequencing data of a study of blood T cell repertoires in COVID-19 (TCRdb year 2020). About the investigation overall: Samples from collaborators originated in the United States, Italy and Spain and spanned both the acute and convalescent phases of COVID-19. The prospective study material was composed of cDNA or gDNA derived from T cells, B-cell-depleted T cells, or PBMCs. Subjects who had been exposed to COVID-19, were actively infected with it, or had recovered from it provided the deeply sampled blood TCRbeta repertoires that made up the dataset. The repertoires were made available in a free public database intended to serve as a resource for research on the immune response to SARS-CoV-2. Samples were obtained from the ongoing ImmuneRACE study (first 160 participants) and from over 1,000 subjects provided by 6 global collaborators. A de-identified subject ID, COVID-19 status, age in years and sex were almost always included in the sample metadata. Where available, HLA class I and class II types were obtained from metadata supplied by the sample provider rather than from assay-based typing.

The immunoSEQ Assay, a bias-controlled multiplex PCR, was used to amplify TCRbeta CDR3 regions from genomic DNA. The paper's data handling went like this. Nucleated cell counts per sample were estimated from amplification of reference gene primers within the assay. Sequence reads were collapsed and filtered to measure the absolute abundance of every unique TCRbeta CDR3 rearrangement. For each sample, productive Simpson clonality was calculated as the square root of Simpson's diversity index over productive rearrangements. TCRdb carries this immuneACCESS record with in-frame sequences only. Its versions omit some clonotypes, under half of them owing to an unresolved V gene in the studies checked, with the rest unexplained. V and J calls and clone size come straight from that table; D and trimming were deduced from the DNA. The table for this sample lists 220,000 or so clones; about 90% of them were counted only once. The ten largest make up about 15% of the sample.

Participants in the prospective study were aged about 18 to 90 years, lived in 20 to 25 United States geographic areas, and enrolled through a virtual design. Cohort assignment in the prospective study relied on participant-reported clinical history from a screening survey and a study questionnaire. A participant counted as exposed if, within 2 weeks of entering the study, that participant had been in contact with someone who had a PCR-confirmed or clinician-diagnosed COVID-19 case. In the prospective study, whole blood, serum and a nasopharyngeal or oropharyngeal swab were collected from each participant by mobile phlebotomists. Additional blood draws and questionnaires over an approximately two-month period could optionally be provided by prospective study participants. Before DNA extraction, blood samples from the prospective study were shipped at room temperature or frozen. About this clone: Its antigen specificity is not known. Per-base qualities were not stored, and no clone one base away is much larger.

The investigation overall reported the following: Clinical and demographic metadata were provided uncurated, with the amount varying by source and participant.

CDR1 SGHTA and CDR2 FQGNSA were looked up in the germline V gene. The V and J ends are trimmed by 3 bases and 5 bases, leaving 13 bases between them. Including the terminal cysteine and phenylalanine, the CDR3 comprises 14 residues. The retained sequence is limited to the CDR3, 42 bases, with the frame set at the first base. The receptor was isolated from a man under 40 who had been exposed to COVID-19. The V and J segments used are TRBV7-2 and TRBJ2-5, with the D gene uncertain. The sequenced material came from PBMCs or T cells enriched from blood (not recorded which). The nucleotide sequence is given as TGTGCCAGCAGCTTTCAACCTTCCCGGGAGACCCAGTACTTC. The translation is CASSFQPSRETQYF.